This TCR beta chain was identified during a study of T cells in Graves' hyperthyroidism and ophthalmopathy. Study-level points and caveats: Ophthalmopathy was distinguished from stable hyperthyroidism by 13 V-J signatures. The blood repertoire included most of the expanded thyroid clonotypes above 0.001.

It was RNA transcripts that yielded the amplified TCR beta CDR3 regions. TCR CDR3 regions were first amplified by RT-PCR with HTBI primers. TCRdb fed the multiplex PCR reads into MiXCR, producing one record per CDR3 protein. The sample consists of roughly 800,000 distinct CDR3 sequences, roughly 37% of them appearing once. Trimming took 3 bases from V and 3 from J, leaving 9 bases between them. CDR3 length equals 13 residues. Germline values: CDR1 MGHRA, CDR2 YSYEKL. This clonotype was detected a few times. Its antigen is not identified. These patients, aged 18 to 65, had recently diagnosed hyperthyroidism lasting under 2 months. Not enrolled were patients with uncontrolled infection, other autoimmune disease, pregnancy or lactation.

This receptor was taken from a man aged 18 to 30 with Graves' hyperthyroidism. The J gene is TRBJ2-7, the V gene TRBV4-1; D possibly corresponds to TRBD1 (6 bases). Specimen: blood. The CDR3 DNA sequence: TGCGCCAGCAGCCAGGGGGCCGACTACGAGCAGTACTTC. It codes for CASSQGADYEQYF.